The source of this T cell receptor (beta chain) is a study of blood T cell repertoires in COVID-19. Study-level information: The United States, Italy and Spain provided the acute and convalescent COVID-19 samples. T cells, B-cell-depleted T cells, or PBMCs supplied cDNA or gDNA.

Original data processing: Amplifying reference gene primers gave estimates of nucleated cell counts. Produced via immunoSEQ multiplex PCR; TCRdb's table is partial and in-frame only. The V and J calls and the clone size are those of that table, but D and trimming were determined from the DNA. The repertoire holds about 400,000 clones, with about 87% as singletons. V shed 3 bases and J shed 7 bases, with 6 bases lying between them. This CDR3 region has 11 residues. Germline values: CDR1 ENHRY, CDR2 SYGVKD. The sequenced sample was peripheral blood. The clonotype originates from a human donor in a cohort sampled during active COVID-19. The rearrangement uses TRBV10-3 and TRBJ1-1; no clear D. The chain's CDR3 is CAISEADEAFF. CDR3 DNA: TGTGCCATCAGTGAAGCGGATGAAGCTTTCTTT.